The 20 T cell receptor beta chains given below trace back to one sample, sequenced in a study of shared clonotypes between healthy human individuals. The method was immunoSEQ multiplex PCR; TCRdb's version includes in-frame clones alone and lacks a portion of them. The table lists 1.6 million or so clones, around 97% of them singletons. The sequenced material came from naive CD4+ T cells sorted from blood. Specified subset: CD45RA+ positively selected. All receptors come from a man under 40 in good health.

This clone was observed a single time. The rearrangement uses TRBV28 and TRBJ1-1; D is possibly TRBD1 (5 bases). The CDR3 extends over 16 amino acids. In germline, CDR1 is MDHEN, CDR2 SYDVKM. Trimming left V 2 bases short and J 5 bases short, with 18 bases between. This CDR3 is CASSLRGSGMVTEAFF. CDR3 sequence (DNA): TGTGCCAGCAGTTTAAGGGGTTCGGGTATGGTGACTGAAGCTTTCTTT.

The chain couples TRBV29-1 to TRBJ1-5; D is perhaps TRBD1 (6 bases). This CDR3 has 15 residues. V dropped 4 bases and J dropped 2 bases, with 15 bases sitting between them. Germline V gene sequence: CDR1 SQVTM, CDR2 ANQGSEA. The CDR3 DNA reads TGCAGCGTTGGGCCCGAGGGGGGGGGCAATCAGCCCCAGCATTTT. This sequence encodes CSVGPEGGGNQPQHF.

This rearrangement joins TRBV5-6 to TRBJ2-2, with D tentatively TRBD1 (6 bases). Germline-derived CDR1 and CDR2 are SGHDT and YYEEEE. This CDR3 comprises 17 residues. Trimming cost V 2 bases and J 8 bases, with 22 bases left between them. CDR3 protein: CASSLNVADRYAGELFF. Here the CDR3 DNA reads TGTGCCAGCAGCTTAAACGTGGCGGACAGATACGCTGGGGAGCTGTTTTTT.

V and J are TRBV28 and TRBJ2-3; TRBD2 agrees at 14 bases. Germline CDR1 and CDR2: MDHEN and SYDVKM. V lost 5 bases to trimming and J lost 5 bases; unmatched junction nucleotides: 9. The CDR3 extends over 17 amino acids. Written as DNA, the CDR3 is TGTGCCAGCAGTCCGCTGGGACTAGCGGGAGCGGGAGATACGCAGTATTTT. Residues: CASSPLGLAGAGDTQYF.

V is TRBV15 and J is TRBJ1-3; 7 bases line up with TRBD1. This CDR3 region has 17 residues. Germline lookup yields CDR1 LNHNV and CDR2 YYDKDF (reference sequence). V was pared by 0 bases and J by 2 bases, with 7 bases of the junction left unmatched. CDR3 nucleotide sequence: TGTGCCACCAGCAGAGATGGCAGGGGGGGACCTGGAAACACCATATATTTT. Protein product: CATSRDGRGGPGNTIYF.

This chain links TRBV6-1 with TRBJ2-1; possible D gene TRBD2, 6 bases. Germline assignment: CDR1 MNHNS and CDR2 SASEGT. Trimming pared 1 base from V and 1 base from J, leaving 8 bases between. The CDR3 contains 15 residues. The CDR3 sequence is CASSEGGVSYNEQFF. The DNA of the CDR3 is TGTGCCAGCAGTGAAGGCGGGGTGTCCTACAATGAGCAGTTCTTC.

Turning to this clone: Sequence at one end of the junction differs from germline and may be a read error. The chain employs TRBV7-9 and TRBJ2-1; 14 positions match TRBD2. Germline V lookup: CDR1 SEHNR, CDR2 FQNEAQ (reference sequence). This CDR3 is built from 15 residues. The CDR3, as DNA: TGTGCCAGCAGCCCGAAGGGACTAGCGGGAGTTCCACCCCTCTTC. This gives the protein CASSPKGLAGVPPLF.

V and J are TRBV14 and TRBJ2-2; TRBD2 agrees at 15 bases. Germline CDR1 reads SGHDN; CDR2 reads FVKESK. CDR3 size: 16 residues. V shed 4 bases and J 6 bases; nucleotides not matched to a gene: 3. In nucleotides, the CDR3 is TGTGCCAGCAGCCTCGGACTAGCGGGAGGGCCCGGGGAGCTGTTTTTT. Translated: CASSLGLAGGPGELFF.

This chain links TRBV7-9 with TRBJ2-2, with 8 bases identical to TRBD1. Germline loops: CDR1 SEHNR, CDR2 FQNEAQ (reference sequence). This CDR3 comprises 13 residues. V shed 8 bases, J shed 1 base, and the junction held 0 bases outside the gene matches. DNA for the CDR3: TGTGCCAGCGGACAGGGGAACACCGGGGAGCTGTTTTTT. Its protein is CASGQGNTGELFF.

V is TRBV7-9 and J is TRBJ2-7, with 8 nucleotides matching TRBD2. The CDR3 totals 16 residues. CDR1 is SEHNR, CDR2 FQNEAQ, per germline (reference sequence). J was trimmed by 0 bases and V by 5 bases; bases with no gene match: 9. This chain's CDR3 is CASSQTLAGSSYEQYF. DNA of the CDR3: TGTGCCAGCAGCCAGACATTAGCGGGGAGCTCCTACGAGCAGTACTTC.

A remark on this clone: Additional DNA sequences in this sample encode the identical CDR3. This chain joins TRBV5-1 and TRBJ1-5; 7 bases agree with TRBD1. The V gene end was trimmed by 0 bases and the J gene end by 6 bases; junction bases not matched to a gene: 3. The CDR3 runs 14 residues. CDR1 and CDR2 (germline): SGHRS, YFSETQ. The DNA for the CDR3 is TGCGCCAGCAGCTTGGGGGCAGGGGGTCAGCCCCAGCATTTT. As protein: CASSLGAGGQPQHF. Full variable domain (missing parts from reference TRBV5-1 and TRBJ1-5): KAGVTQTPRYLIKTRGQQVTLSCSPISGHRSVSWYQQTPGQGLQFLFEYFSETQRNKGNFPGRFSGRQFSNSRSEMNVSTLELGDSALYLCASSLGAGGQPQHFGDGTRLSIL.

The chain employs TRBV5-1 and TRBJ2-2; a weak D match, TRBD1 (5 bases). The CDR3 totals 15 residues. Trimming removed 4 bases at V and 4 bases at J, with 14 bases between. Germline V CDR1 and CDR2: SGHRS, YFSETQ. CDR3 sequence reads: CASSPTSGPTGELFF. CDR3 nucleotide sequence: TGCGCCAGCAGCCCTACCTCAGGGCCCACCGGGGAGCTGTTTTTT.

This chain uses TRBV18 with TRBJ2-1; 8 nucleotides line up with TRBD2. V was pared by 2 bases and J by 0 bases, with 3 bases of the junction left unmatched. The germline CDR1 and CDR2 sequences are KGHSH and LQKENI. This CDR3 is 16 amino acids long. The CDR3 protein is CASSPIAGSSYNEQFF. In DNA form, the CDR3 reads TGTGCCAGCTCACCAATAGCGGGGAGCTCCTACAATGAGCAGTTCTTC.

As for this clone: Its ends do not fully match the called genes, so a read error is possible. The chain carries TRBV6-1 and TRBJ2-7; no clear D gene. The CDR3 length is 13 residues. Germline loops: CDR1 MNHNS, CDR2 SASEGT. Here the CDR3 DNA reads TGTGCCAGCAGTGAAGCGCTTCGGACGGTGTCTGGCTTC. It is translated as CASSEALRTVSGF.

The chain uses TRBV2 and TRBJ2-5; 9 bases are a match to TRBD2. The length of the CDR3 is 17 residues. J lost 1 base, V lost 5 bases, and 11 bases had no gene match. Germline-derived CDR1 and CDR2 are SNHLY and FYNNEI. The CDR3 spells CASSSERISGSQETQYF. The CDR3 DNA reads as TGTGCCAGCAGTTCCGAAAGGATTAGCGGGAGCCAAGAGACCCAGTACTTC.

The chain is built from TRBV11-2 and TRBJ2-2, with 13 bases lining up with TRBD2. There are 16 residues in the CDR3. Germline CDR1 is SGHAT and CDR2 is FQNNGV. The J segment lost 5 bases and the V segment lost 6 bases, leaving 6 bases of the junction unmatched. This chain's CDR3 is CASSSRTSGRTGELFF. CDR3 in DNA: TGTGCCAGCAGTTCCAGGACTAGCGGGAGAACCGGGGAGCTGTTTTTT.

The chain has TRBV5-8 and TRBJ1-5; TRBD1 is a possible D gene (6 bases). Trimming took 4 bases from V and 6 from J, leaving 17 bases between them. Germline V gene sequence: CDR1 SGHTS, CDR2 YDEGEE. This CDR3 is 15 amino acids long. CDR3 in amino acids: CASSPPGNRAQPQHF. CDR3 nucleotide sequence: TGTGCCAGCAGCCCCCCGGGGAACAGGGCTCAGCCCCAGCATTTT.

The rearrangement links TRBV11-2 to TRBJ2-2; no definite D call. The CDR3 has 15 residues. The germline V gene has CDR1 SGHAT and CDR2 FQNNGV. V lost 4 bases to trimming and J lost 4 bases, with 13 bases between them. The CDR3 region is CASSSVARSTGELFF. DNA of the CDR3: TGTGCCAGCAGCTCCGTGGCCAGATCCACCGGGGAGCTGTTTTTT.

The rearrangement joins TRBV27 to TRBJ2-5; tentatively, D is TRBD2 (5 bases). There are 13 residues in the CDR3. The germline V and J ends were trimmed by 5 bases and 4 bases, with 11 bases remaining between them. Germline CDR1 and CDR2: MNHEY and SMNVEV (reference sequence). This CDR3 reads CASSNRAGETQYF. CDR3 sequence (DNA): TGTGCCAGCAGTAATAGGGCGGGAGAGACCCAGTACTTC.

For this clone: Other DNA sequences from this sample encode an identical CDR3 as well. The rearrangement links TRBV4-1 to TRBJ2-1, with a possible D match to TRBD2 (5 bases). Looked up from germline, CDR1 is MGHRA and CDR2 is YSYEKL. The V gene lost 1 base and the J gene lost 7 bases, with 8 bases spanning the gap. The CDR3 sequence is 13 residues long. CDR3 bases: TGCGCCAGCAGCCAAGTACGAGGGAATGAGCAGTTCTTC. Amino acids: CASSQVRGNEQFF.